The sequence of this T cell receptor (beta chain) was determined in a study of Tregs in tolerant kidney transplant recipients. Whole-study findings and limits: Nucleotide sequences could not be compared across some patients' samples due to primer changes.

Clones were read by immunoSEQ multiplex PCR, and TCRdb kept only the in-frame ones, dropping some. The table shows about 21,000 clones, with 81% occurring only once. This clone was detected only a few times. Its antigen is as yet unknown. This CDR3 spans 15 amino acids. Germline CDR1 and CDR2: SGHTA and FQGTGA. The ends lost 5 bases at V and 7 bases at J; junction bases unmatched: 4. The nonmyeloablative bone marrow transplants came from related graft donors, with transient mixed chimerism. CD4+CD25+CD127- Tregs, CD4+CD25- non-Tregs, CD4 and CD8 cells were sorted. This receptor was taken from a human patient who received a combined kidney and bone marrow transplant. A subset of T cells may come from the graft donor. The sample was CD8+ T cells from blood (PBMCs), taken 6 months after the transplant. The chain carries TRBV7-3 and TRBJ2-2; 13 bases align to TRBD2. The CDR3 reads CASSRLAGGVGELFF. CDR3 nucleotides: TGTGCCAGCAGCCGACTAGCGGGGGGCGTCGGGGAGCTGTTTTTT.